These T cell receptor beta chains were read from a single sample in a study of blood T cell repertoires in COVID-19. Data came from immunoSEQ multiplex PCR; TCRdb stores just in-frame clones and leaves some out. The sample lists about 69,000 clones, under 85% occurring once. Sequencing was done on a sample of peripheral blood. All receptors derive from a man aged 50 to 59 with COVID-19, enrolled during active disease. Both conserved end residues are part of each CDR3. D genes are given only for firm matches. Expanded clones get a size class; other rows say once, few or many, or leave the size out.

D,V,J,size,CDR3,DNA
TRBD1,TRBV18,TRBJ2-7,NA,CASSPGQTSSYEQYF,TGTGCCAGCTCTCCGGGACAGACAAGCTCCTACGAGCAGTACTTC
TRBD2,TRBV9,TRBJ2-3,once,CASSVVGGGGTDTQYF,TGTGCCAGCAGCGTAGTCGGCGGGGGAGGCACAGATACGCAGTATTTT
TRBD1,TRBV12-5,TRBJ1-2,NA,CASGLVGDRGDSNYGYTF,TGTGCTAGTGGTTTGGTAGGGGACAGGGGCGACAGTAACTATGGCTACACCTTC
NA,TRBV4-1,TRBJ1-1,NA,CASSLPRLGGWPEAFF,TGCGCCAGCAGCCTTCCCCGGTTAGGAGGATGGCCTGAAGCTTTCTTT
TRBD1,TRBV18,TRBJ1-1,NA,CASSQGQAIMNTEAFF,TGTGCCAGCTCACAGGGACAGGCGATTATGAACACTGAAGCTTTCTTT
NA,TRBV2,TRBJ1-1,NA,CASNELAVEAFF,TGTGCCAGCAATGAACTGGCAGTTGAAGCTTTCTTT
TRBD2,TRBV9,TRBJ2-7,once,CASSETSGAFSYEQYF,TGTGCCAGCAGCGAAACTAGCGGGGCCTTCTCCTACGAGCAGTACTTC
NA,TRBV10-3,TRBJ2-7,NA,CAISEGQTYEQYF,TGTGCCATCAGTGAGGGACAGACCTACGAGCAGTACTTC
NA,TRBV10-3,TRBJ1-5,NA,CAISVNNQPQHF,TGTGCCATCAGTGTCAACAATCAGCCCCAGCATTTT
NA,TRBV5-1,TRBJ2-7,few,CASSLAEDEQYF,TGCGCCAGCAGCTTGGCAGAGGACGAGCAGTACTTC
NA,TRBV5-1,TRBJ2-5,once,CASALGTEETQYF,TGCGCCAGTGCCCTTGGAACAGAAGAGACCCAGTACTTC
NA,TRBV24-1,TRBJ1-2,NA,CATSDHLTDYGYTF,TGTGCCACCAGTGACCACTTGACAGACTATGGCTACACCTTC
NA,TRBV9,TRBJ1-6,NA,CASSGPRQDYNSPLHF,TGTGCCAGCAGCGGACCACGACAGGACTATAATTCACCCCTCCACTTT
TRBD2,TRBV6-1,TRBJ2-7,NA,CASSEIGRGGSYEQYF,TGTGCCAGCAGTGAAATCGGACGGGGGGGATCCTACGAGCAGTACTTC
NA,TRBV5-1,TRBJ1-2,NA,CASSLEREQGNYGYTF,TGCGCCAGCAGCTTGGAAAGGGAACAGGGAAACTATGGCTACACCTTC
NA,TRBV6-1,TRBJ1-2,NA,CASSEFGHQLGGYTF,TGTGCCAGCAGTGAATTTGGACATCAATTGGGAGGCTACACCTTC
TRBD2,TRBV24-1,TRBJ2-2,NA,CATSGSGTSGGMGTGELFF,TGTGCCACCAGTGGCTCCGGGACTAGCGGGGGGATGGGCACCGGGGAGCTGTTTTTT
NA,TRBV28,TRBJ1-5,NA,CASSRQLNQPQHF,TGTGCCAGCAGCCGACAGCTCAATCAGCCCCAGCATTTT
TRBD1,TRBV9,TRBJ1-2,NA,CASSVTYRGWDGYTF,TGTGCCAGCAGCGTTACCTACAGGGGTTGGGATGGCTACACCTTC
TRBD2,TRBV12-5,TRBJ2-7,NA,CASGLVKLAGGYEQYF,TGTGCTAGTGGTTTGGTGAAACTAGCGGGGGGTTACGAGCAGTACTTC
NA,TRBV11-3,TRBJ2-5,NA,CASSKVQGQTQYF,TGTGCCAGCAGTAAGGTTCAGGGTCAGACCCAGTACTTC
NA,TRBV5-6,TRBJ2-5,NA,CASSAGETQYF,TGTGCCAGCAGCGCGGGAGAGACCCAGTACTTC
NA,TRBV12-3/TRBV12-4,TRBJ1-1,NA,CASSLARDTEAFF,TGTGCCAGCAGTTTAGCCCGGGACACTGAAGCTTTCTTT
NA,TRBV27,TRBJ2-1,NA,CASSLQVFSGYNEQFF,TGTGCCAGCAGTTTACAAGTATTTAGCGGCTACAATGAGCAGTTCTTC
TRBD1,TRBV27,TRBJ1-6,NA,CASSQDRAESPLHF,TGTGCCAGCAGTCAGGACAGGGCGGAATCACCCCTCCACTTT
TRBD1,TRBV24-1,TRBJ2-3,NA,CATSDGQGPADTQYF,TGTGCCACCAGTGACGGACAGGGCCCGGCAGATACGCAGTATTTT
TRBD2,TRBV2,TRBJ2-7,NA,CASSEVLAGAYEQYF,TGTGCCAGCAGTGAAGTGCTAGCGGGGGCCTACGAGCAGTACTTC
NA,TRBV25-1,TRBJ1-4,once,CASGGGSYEKLFF,TGTGCCAGCGGAGGCGGAAGCTATGAAAAACTGTTTTTT
TRBD1,TRBV27,TRBJ1-2,NA,CASSSGTGAIYGYTF,TGTGCCAGCAGTTCCGGGACAGGAGCGATCTATGGCTACACCTTC
TRBD1,TRBV7-2,TRBJ1-2,NA,CASSWGSGQGSGYTF,TGTGCCAGCAGCTGGGGGTCGGGACAGGGTAGTGGCTACACCTTC
TRBD1,TRBV6-4,TRBJ1-1,NA,CASRATTGTVGNTEAFF,TGTGCCAGCAGAGCGACGACAGGGACGGTAGGGAACACTGAAGCTTTCTTT
TRBD1,TRBV29-1,TRBJ2-3,NA,CSVGQADRTDTQYF,TGCAGCGTGGGACAGGCCGATCGCACAGATACGCAGTATTTT
NA,TRBV30,TRBJ1-6,NA,CAWNYRNNSPLHF,TGTGCCTGGAATTACAGAAATAATTCACCCCTCCACTTT
TRBD1,TRBV19,TRBJ2-1,NA,CASMGDRNEQFF,TGTGCCAGTATGGGGGACAGAAATGAGCAGTTCTTC
TRBD1,TRBV9,TRBJ2-6,NA,CASSVRVTGESGANVLTF,TGTGCCAGCAGCGTAAGAGTGACAGGGGAAAGTGGGGCCAACGTCCTGACTTTC
TRBD1,TRBV2,TRBJ1-3,NA,CASRGTATGNTIYF,TGTGCCAGCAGGGGGACAGCTACTGGAAACACCATATATTTT
NA,TRBV23-1,TRBJ1-2,NA,CASSRSSQQAQYYGYTF,TGCGCCAGCAGTCGATCCTCCCAACAGGCACAATACTATGGCTACACCTTC
NA,TRBV2,TRBJ2-1,few,CASSEWHSSSYNEQFF,TGTGCCAGCAGTGAATGGCACAGTAGCTCCTACAATGAGCAGTTCTTC
NA,TRBV25-1,TRBJ1-5,NA,CASRVGRGSGQPQHF,TGTGCCAGCAGGGTGGGTAGGGGTAGCGGTCAGCCCCAGCATTTT
NA,TRBV2,TRBJ1-3,NA,CASSGQGAGNTIYF,TGTGCCAGCAGTGGTCAGGGTGCTGGAAACACCATATATTTT
TRBD1,TRBV27,TRBJ2-4,NA,CASSLSDRVPNIQYF,TGTGCCAGCAGTTTGTCCGACAGGGTGCCAAACATTCAGTACTTC
NA,TRBV19,TRBJ2-2,NA,CASKGGAVDTGELFF,TGTGCCAGTAAGGGAGGTGCAGTAGACACCGGGGAGCTGTTTTTT
NA,TRBV12-5,TRBJ2-3,NA,CASGSLGGGTDTQYF,TGTGCTAGTGGTTCCCTAGGCGGAGGGACAGATACGCAGTATTTT
NA,TRBV7-8,TRBJ2-3,once,CASTWEGGPSYTQYF,TGTGCCAGCACCTGGGAGGGGGGGCCAAGCTATACGCAGTATTTT
NA,TRBV27,TRBJ2-7,once,CASSLSWRRSSYEQYF,TGTGCCAGCAGTTTATCGTGGCGGAGAAGCTCCTACGAGCAGTACTTC
TRBD2,TRBV4-3,TRBJ2-1,NA,CASSQARGGAYNEQFF,TGCGCCAGCAGCCAAGCGCGCGGGGGGGCTTACAATGAGCAGTTCTTC
TRBD1,TRBV4-1,TRBJ2-7,NA,CASSHGRTGLYEQYF,TGCGCCAGCAGCCATGGCCGGACAGGCCTCTACGAGCAGTACTTC
TRBD2,TRBV6-1,TRBJ2-5,NA,CASSEISGGEETQYF,TGTGCCAGCAGTGAGATTAGCGGGGGGGAAGAGACCCAGTACTTC
TRBD1,TRBV5-6,TRBJ2-4,NA,CASSSMTGINIQYF,TGTGCCAGCAGCTCGATGACAGGGATAAACATTCAGTACTTC
TRBD1,TRBV29-1,TRBJ2-5,once,CSAETGGRETQYF,TGCAGCGCCGAGACAGGGGGCAGGGAGACCCAGTACTTC
NA,TRBV7-2,TRBJ2-1,NA,CASSLGQYNEQFF,TGTGCCAGCAGCTTAGGGCAGTACAATGAGCAGTTCTTC
TRBD2,TRBV5-6,TRBJ2-5,NA,CASSLVLAGGLETQYF,TGTGCCAGCAGCTTGGTTCTAGCGGGAGGGTTAGAGACCCAGTACTTC